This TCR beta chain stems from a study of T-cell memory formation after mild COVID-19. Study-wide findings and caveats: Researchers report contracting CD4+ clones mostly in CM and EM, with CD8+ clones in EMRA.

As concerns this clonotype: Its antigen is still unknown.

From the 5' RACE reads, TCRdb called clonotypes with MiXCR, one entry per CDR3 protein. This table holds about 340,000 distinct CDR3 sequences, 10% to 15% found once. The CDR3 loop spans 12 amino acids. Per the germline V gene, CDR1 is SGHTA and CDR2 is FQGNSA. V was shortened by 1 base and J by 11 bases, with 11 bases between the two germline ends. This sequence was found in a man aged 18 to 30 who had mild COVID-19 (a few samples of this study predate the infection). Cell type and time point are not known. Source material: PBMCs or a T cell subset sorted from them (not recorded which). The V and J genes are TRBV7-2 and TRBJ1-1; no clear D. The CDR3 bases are TGTGCCAGCAGCTTAGGCGGCGCCTCGGCTTTCTTT. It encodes CASSLGGASAFF.